These 22 T cell receptor beta chains originate from one sample sequenced in a study of CD8 T cells in ankylosing spondylitis. MiXCR, run by TCRdb on the 5' RACE reads, gives a single entry per CDR3 protein. This table has approximately 550,000 distinct CDR3 sequences, about 13% appearing once. Study observations and caveats: A TCR beta motif of about 8 highly homologous variants appeared characteristic of ankylosing spondylitis blood.

The antigens these receptors bind are not known. The source material was blood, either unsorted or a sorted T cell fraction (not recorded which). The receptors were gathered from a male donor with ankylosing spondylitis.

This clonotype was picked up a small number of times. The gene calls are TRBV4-1 and TRBJ2-3; D possibly corresponds to TRBD2 (6 bases). Germline V gives CDR1 MGHRA, CDR2 YSYEKL. CDR3 length: 15 amino acids. V was shortened by 3 bases and J by 14 bases, with 24 bases between the two germline ends. In DNA form, the CDR3 reads TGCGCCAGCAGCCAGACGGTCCACTTGGAGGGACGGCGGTATTTT. Translation gives CASSQTVHLEGRRYF.

Ten or more counts support this clonotype. This chain uses TRBV10-3 with TRBJ2-7, with 7 bases aligning to TRBD1. Germline loops: CDR1 ENHRY, CDR2 SYGVKD. With V trimmed by 6 bases and J by 7 bases, 12 bases remained unmatched. The CDR3 totals 14 residues. This chain's CDR3 is CAISPKGAGSEQYV. The CDR3 DNA is TGTGCCATCAGCCCAAAGGGGGCTGGATCGGAGCAGTACGTC.

This clonotype was seen only once. V and J are TRBV20-1 and TRBJ2-7, with D perhaps TRBD2 (7 bases). This CDR3 spans 15 amino acids. The germline V and J ends were trimmed by 6 bases and 4 bases, with 22 bases remaining between them. The germline gives CDR1 DFQATT, CDR2 SNEGSKA (reference sequence). The CDR3 loop reads CSALEGGTTNYEQYF. DNA of the CDR3: TGCAGTGCCCTCGAGGGGGGGACAACGAATTACGAGCAGTACTTC.

The rearrangement uses TRBV24-1 and TRBJ2-3, with D perhaps TRBD2 (5 bases). Germline assignment: CDR1 KGHDR and CDR2 SFDVKD. The V end lost 5 bases, the J end lost 1 base, and 9 bases lay between the germline ends. The CDR3 contains 14 residues. The CDR3 DNA is TGTGCCACCAGTGTCGAGGGAGGCACAGATACGCAGTATTTT. It is translated as CATSVEGGTDTQYF.

This clonotype turned up a few times. The gene calls are TRBV7-6 and TRBJ2-3; 10 bases line up with TRBD2. This CDR3 is 16 amino acids long. V dropped 5 bases and J dropped 5; count of bases not matched to a gene: 10. Per the germline V gene, CDR1 is SGHVS and CDR2 is FNYEAQ. CDR3 nucleotides: TGTGCCAGCAGCCCCCTAGCGGGAGACACACAAGATACGCAGTATTTT. Protein: CASSPLAGDTQDTQYF.

Only a few counts were recorded for this clonotype. The J gene is TRBJ2-3, the V gene TRBV24-1; D ambiguous. Germline CDR1 KGHDR, CDR2 SFDVKD. The CDR3 contains 16 residues. V was pared by 3 bases and J by 0 bases, with 12 bases between. This chain's CDR3 is CATSDSLPSSTDTQYF. Written as DNA, the CDR3 is TGTGCCACCAGTGATAGCCTACCTTCTAGCACAGATACGCAGTATTTT.

This clonotype has only a few counts. The J gene is TRBJ2-7, the V gene TRBV27, with a tentative D call TRBD2 (5 bases). CDR1 is MNHEY and CDR2 is SMNVEV in the germline V gene (reference sequence). V was shortened by 3 bases and J by 3 bases, with 15 bases between the two germline ends. This CDR3 has 15 amino acids. The CDR3 DNA follows: TGTGCCAGCAGTTTGATTCGCGGGTTTGGCTACGAGCAGTACTTC. Its protein product is CASSLIRGFGYEQYF.

The rearrangement links TRBV20-1 to TRBJ2-3; a weak D match, TRBD1 (6 bases). Trimming removed 3 bases from V and 5 bases from J, with 9 bases in between. CDR3 length: 12 residues. Germline-derived CDR1 and CDR2 are DFQATT and SNEGSKA (reference sequence). The DNA for the CDR3 is TGCAGTGCTAGTAGGGACAAAGATACGCAGTATTTT. As protein: CSASRDKDTQYF.

In this sample, this clonotype turned up a few times. The chain is built from TRBV3-1 and TRBJ2-5; D not resolved. Germline V CDR1 and CDR2: LGHDT, YNNKEL (reference sequence). The CDR3 sequence is 12 residues long. V was shortened by 6 bases and J by 5 bases, with 10 bases between the two germline ends. CDR3 sequence: CASSHVEETQYF. CDR3 coding DNA: TGTGCCAGCAGTCACGTCGAGGAGACCCAGTACTTC.

A few counts support this clonotype. The rearrangement uses TRBV7-2 and TRBJ2-7; D is uncertain. Germline lookup yields CDR1 SGHTA and CDR2 FQGNSA. Between the trimmed V and J ends, which lost 2 bases and 2 bases, there was a span of 7 bases. CDR3 length: 13 amino acids. The CDR3 bases are TGTGCCAGCAGCTTAAGGGCAACCTACGAGCAGTACTTC. Translated, it gives CASSLRATYEQYF.

The V and J genes are TRBV20-1 and TRBJ2-1; D uncertain. Trimming took 3 bases from V and 6 from J, leaving 6 bases between them. The CDR3 sequence is 11 residues long. The germline V gene has CDR1 DFQATT and CDR2 SNEGSKA (reference sequence). Here the CDR3 DNA reads TGCAGTGCTAGGAGGCTCAATGAGCAGTTCTTC. The encoded protein is CSARRLNEQFF.

This clonotype was seen more than once but under ten times. This chain links TRBV5-4 with TRBJ2-1; the match to TRBD1 covers 12 bases. The CDR3 sequence is 18 residues long. Germline trimming cut 8 bases from V and 4 bases from J; bases unmatched to any gene: 16. CDR1 SGHNT and CDR2 YYREEE come from the germline V gene (reference sequence). In nucleotides, the CDR3 is TGTGCCAGGGACCGGGACAGGGGGCGCTTCCCACCTTACAATGAGCAGTTCTTC. Its translation: CARDRDRGRFPPYNEQFF.

This clonotype was detected a few times. The rearrangement uses TRBV20-1 and TRBJ2-2, with 9 bases lining up with TRBD1. The germline CDR1 and CDR2 sequences are DFQATT and SNEGSKA (reference sequence). This CDR3 has 13 amino acids. Losses at the gene ends were 5 bases for V and 7 bases for J; bases not matched to a gene: 5. CDR3 sequence reads: CSAGGQGSGELFF. CDR3 DNA sequence: TGCAGTGCTGGGGGACAGGGAAGCGGGGAGCTGTTTTTT.

The chain couples TRBV3-1 to TRBJ2-5, with a possible D match to TRBD2 (5 bases). From germline, CDR1 is LGHDT and CDR2 YNNKEL (reference sequence). The CDR3 has 13 residues. The V gene lost 4 bases and the J gene lost 2 bases, with 8 bases spanning the gap. The CDR3 DNA is TGTGCCAGCAGCCTCGGGGAACAAGAGACCCAGTACTTC. Amino acid sequence: CASSLGEQETQYF.

Only a few counts were recorded for this clonotype. J is TRBJ1-5 and V is TRBV2; maybe TRBD1 (5 bases). Germline V gene sequence: CDR1 SNHLY, CDR2 FYNNEI. Trimming took off 6 bases at V and 4 bases at J, with 22 bases between the two ends. The CDR3 consists of 17 residues. This CDR3 reads CASSPPAKNRHNQPQHF. In nucleotides, the CDR3 is TGTGCCAGCAGCCCGCCAGCTAAGAACAGGCATAATCAGCCCCAGCATTTT.

The rearrangement joins TRBV5-1 to TRBJ2-5, with D perhaps TRBD2 (6 bases). CDR3 length: 14 residues. CDR1 is SGHRS and CDR2 is YFSETQ in the germline V gene. The V end was cut by 4 bases, the J end by 1 base, with 11 bases between. CDR3 residues: CASSPTSFQETQYF. CDR3 in DNA: TGCGCCAGCAGCCCCACTAGCTTCCAAGAGACCCAGTACTTC.

This clonotype was seen repeatedly, ten times or more. This rearrangement joins TRBV12-3 or TRBV12-4 to TRBJ2-7; D is possibly TRBD1 or TRBD2 (5 bases each). This CDR3 has 12 amino acids. Trimming pared 1 base from V and 5 bases from J, leaving 6 bases between. This CDR3 reads CASSLGGDEQYV. The CDR3 DNA reads TGTGCCAGCAGTTTAGGAGGGGACGAGCAGTACGTC.

In this sample, this clonotype turned up a few times. The rearrangement links TRBV25-1 to TRBJ2-4; D not resolved. The CDR3 has 12 amino acids. V was cut by 8 bases and J by 7 bases, with 12 bases left in between. Per the germline V gene, CDR1 is MGHDK and CDR2 is SYGVNS. CDR3 sequence reads: CASGKVDNIQYF. In DNA form, the CDR3 reads TGTGCCAGCGGGAAGGTAGACAACATTCAGTACTTC.

This clonotype was recorded a few times. The chain recombines TRBV3-1 with TRBJ1-3, with a tentative D call TRBD1 (5 bases). V shed 0 bases and J shed 3 bases, with 15 bases lying between them. Germline V gives CDR1 LGHDT, CDR2 YNNKEL (reference sequence). The CDR3 consists of 17 residues. This CDR3 is CASSQDPNRSGGNTIYF. CDR3 in DNA: TGTGCCAGCAGCCAAGACCCGAACAGGTCGGGTGGAAACACCATATATTTT.

The V and J genes are TRBV5-1 and TRBJ2-3; D gene ambiguous. V dropped 0 bases and J dropped 1 base, with 9 bases sitting between them. Per germline, CDR1 SGHRS and CDR2 YFSETQ. CDR3 length: 15 amino acids. CDR3 sequence: CASSLVSTGTDTQYF. The CDR3 DNA sequence: TGCGCCAGCAGCTTGGTGTCTACCGGCACAGATACGCAGTATTTT. Filled out from reference TRBV5-1 and TRBJ2-3, the complete variable domain reads KAGVTQTPRYLIKTRGQQVTLSCSPISGHRSVSWYQQTPGQGLQFLFEYFSETQRNKGNFPGRFSGRQFSNSRSEMNVSTLELGDSALYLCASSLVSTGTDTQYFGPGTRLTVL.

This clonotype turned up a few times. The chain is built from TRBV29-1 and TRBJ1-1; 8 positions agree with TRBD1. Per germline, CDR1 SQVTM and CDR2 ANQGSEA. The length of the CDR3 is 13 residues. The CDR3 loop reads CSDGQGENTEAFF. CDR3 coding DNA: TGCAGTGATGGACAGGGAGAGAACACTGAAGCTTTCTTT.

The V and J genes are TRBV5-4 and TRBJ2-5, with D perhaps TRBD1 (5 bases). This CDR3 is 14 amino acids long. Trimming removed 1 base at V and 0 bases at J, with 7 bases between. The V gene's germline CDR1 is SGHNT and CDR2 YYREEE (reference sequence). The DNA for the CDR3 is TGTGCCAGCAGCTTGAAGACAGACCAAGAGACCCAGTACTTC. Amino acids: CASSLKTDQETQYF. The full variable domain, completed using reference TRBV5-4 and TRBJ2-5, is ETGVTQSPTHLIKTRGQQVTLRCSSQSGHNTVSWYQQALGQGPQFIFQYYREEENGRGNFPPRFSGLQFPNYSSELNVNALELDDSALYLCASSLKTDQETQYFGPGTRLLVL.